This passage covers 24 T cell receptor beta chains from one sample sequenced in a study of blood T cell repertoires in COVID-19. Assay used: immunoSEQ multiplex PCR; TCRdb lists only in-frame clones, some missing. The profile shows about 360,000 clones, over 75% of them singletons. The specimen sequenced was PBMCs or T cells enriched from blood (not recorded which). Source of these receptors: a man in his forties in a cohort exposed to, infected with or recovered from COVID-19 (not recorded which).

This rearrangement joins TRBV10-2 to TRBJ2-7, with 10 positions matching TRBD2. The CDR3 extends over 12 amino acids. V was pared by 10 bases and J by 3 bases, with 3 bases of the junction left unmatched. CDR1 and CDR2 from the germline V gene are WSHSY and SAAADI. In nucleotides, the CDR3 is TGCGCCACCGCTAGCGGGAGCTACGAGCAGTACTTC. Protein sequence: CATASGSYEQYF.

The chain joins TRBV25-1 to TRBJ1-2, with a weak D call TRBD1 (6 bases). Between the trimmed V and J ends, which lost 5 bases and 2 bases, there was a span of 9 bases. This CDR3 is 13 amino acids long. Germline V gene lookup returns CDR1 MGHDK and CDR2 SYGVNS. The CDR3 coding sequence is TGTGCCAGCAGTCGGGACACCAACTATGGCTACACCTTC. Translated: CASSRDTNYGYTF.

In its sample, this clone was seen a few times. The gene calls are TRBV28 and TRBJ1-2; D gene uncertain. The ends were cut back, 2 bases at V and 0 bases at J, with 10 bases in the middle. Germline V CDR1 and CDR2: MDHEN, SYDVKM. The CDR3 consists of 15 residues. Here the CDR3 reads CASSLMREANYGYTF. For the CDR3, the DNA is TGTGCCAGCAGTTTAATGAGGGAGGCTAACTATGGCTACACCTTC.

The V and J genes are TRBV4-2 and TRBJ1-5; D perhaps matches TRBD1 (5 bases). Germline V gene lookup returns CDR1 LGHNA and CDR2 YNFKEQ. There are 18 residues in the CDR3. Trimming left V 1 base short and J 5 bases short, with 21 bases between. CDR3 in DNA: TGTGCCAGCAGCCAAGTATCCCAGGGTATTGGCTATGATCAGCCCCAGCATTTT. Amino acid sequence: CASSQVSQGIGYDQPQHF.

The chain joins TRBV28 to TRBJ2-2; D is unclear. V gave up 9 bases and J gave up 5 bases, with 10 bases separating them. CDR1 MDHEN and CDR2 SYDVKM come from the germline V gene. The CDR3 is 12 residues long. The CDR3 nucleotides read TGTGCCAGTACCCTGACTACCGGGGAGCTGTTTTTT. This sequence encodes CASTLTTGELFF.

This clone showed up just a few times. This chain links TRBV7-6 with TRBJ1-6; D is unresolved. The V end was cut by 2 bases, the J end by 7 bases, with 6 bases between. This CDR3 is built from 13 residues. Looked up from germline, CDR1 is SGHVS and CDR2 is FNYEAQ. CDR3 sequence (DNA): TGTGCCAGCAGCTTAAATATCAATTCACCCCTCCACTTT. Encoded protein: CASSLNINSPLHF.

This sequence joins TRBV7-8 and TRBJ1-3; 7 bases match TRBD1. V was clipped by 7 bases and J by 0 bases; unmatched bases: 9. The germline V gene has CDR1 SGHVS and CDR2 FQNEAQ. The CDR3 is 16 amino acids. In DNA, the CDR3 is TGTGCCAGCATGCTATCCGGGACAGACTCTGGAAACACCATATATTTT. Encoded protein: CASMLSGTDSGNTIYF.

This chain uses TRBV5-1 with TRBJ2-2; D might be TRBD1 (5 bases). CDR3 length: 16 amino acids. V lost 2 bases to trimming and J lost 3 bases, with 14 bases between them. The V gene's germline CDR1 is SGHRS and CDR2 YFSETQ. CDR3 region: CASSFSPQGDTGELFF. The CDR3 nucleotides read TGCGCCAGCAGCTTTAGTCCTCAGGGCGACACCGGGGAGCTGTTTTTT.

The CDR3 region is CASSFDREFQETQYF. The CDR3, as DNA: TGTGCCAGCAGCTTCGACAGGGAGTTTCAGGAGACCCAGTACTTC. V usage is TRBV5-4 and J usage is TRBJ2-5; 7 nucleotides line up with TRBD1. Germline V gene sequence: CDR1 SGHNT, CDR2 YYREEE (reference sequence). The junction had 9 bases not matched to a gene; V was cut back by 2 bases and J by 5 bases. The CDR3 totals 15 residues.

This clone was seen only a few times. The V gene is TRBV30, the J gene TRBJ2-5, with D unresolved. Germline values: CDR1 GTSNPN, CDR2 SVGIG (reference sequence). Trimming removed 6 bases from V and 2 bases from J, with 16 bases in between. This CDR3 is built from 14 residues. CDR3 loop: CACRVAGLQETQYF. CDR3 DNA: TGTGCCTGCCGCGTGGCAGGTCTTCAAGAGACCCAGTACTTC. The full variable domain, with the rest looked up from reference TRBV30 and TRBJ2-5, is SQTIHQWPATLVQPVGSPLSLECTVEGTSNPNLYWYRQAAGRGLQLLFYSVGIGQISSEVPQNLSASRPQDRQFILSSKKLLLSDSGFYLCACRVAGLQETQYFGPGTRLLVL.

This clone was detected only once. The rearrangement joins TRBV3-1 (or the pseudogene TRBV3-2) to TRBJ1-3; D unresolved. Germline V CDR1 and CDR2: LGHDT, YNNKEL (reference sequence). The CDR3 length is 13 residues. The V gene lost 1 base and the J gene lost 1 base, with 2 bases spanning the gap. In DNA form, the CDR3 reads TGTGCCAGCAGCCAAGCTTCTGGAAACACCATATATTTT. This sequence encodes CASSQASGNTIYF.

This chain uses TRBV15 with TRBJ1-1; TRBD1 matches 10 bases. CDR3 length: 17 residues. Germline V lookup: CDR1 LNHNV, CDR2 YYDKDF (reference sequence). The ends lost 5 bases at V and 1 base at J; junction bases unmatched: 10. The chain's CDR3 is CATSPRPDRGPNTEAFF. The CDR3 nucleotides read TGTGCCACCAGCCCAAGACCCGACAGGGGGCCGAACACTGAAGCTTTCTTT. The full variable domain, completed using reference TRBV15 and TRBJ1-1, is DAMVIQNPRYQVTQFGKPVTLSCSQTLNHNVMYWYQQKSSQAPKLLFHYYDKDFNNEADTPDNFQSRRPNTSFCFLDIRSPGLGDTAMYLCATSPRPDRGPNTEAFFGQGTRLTVV.

The gene calls are TRBV29-1 and TRBJ1-5; 10 bases are a match to TRBD1. The CDR3 length is 15 residues. The V gene's germline CDR1 is SQVTM and CDR2 ANQGSEA. V trimming: 5 bases; J trimming: 1 base; junction bases outside the gene matches: 5. This chain's CDR3 is CSVTTGGESNQPQHF. The DNA of the CDR3 is TGCAGCGTTACGACAGGGGGCGAAAGCAATCAGCCCCAGCATTTT.

J is TRBJ1-1 and V is TRBV9, with D unclear. Germline V gene data show CDR1 as SGDLS and CDR2 as YYNGEE. Trimming took off 0 bases at V and 4 bases at J, with 7 bases between the two ends. This CDR3 is built from 13 residues. In DNA form, the CDR3 reads TGTGCCAGCAGCGTAGGGGCAGCCACTGAAGCTTTCTTT. Its protein product is CASSVGAATEAFF.

V and J are TRBV18 and TRBJ2-7, with TRBD1 as a possible D gene (6 bases). Trimming left V 2 bases short and J 5 bases short, with 16 bases between. Germline V gene lookup returns CDR1 KGHSH and CDR2 LQKENI. This CDR3 is 15 amino acids long. The CDR3 region is CASSPKSQGNDEQYF. In nucleotides, the CDR3 is TGTGCCAGCTCACCAAAGTCACAGGGTAACGACGAGCAGTACTTC.

The V and J genes are TRBV3-1 (or the pseudogene TRBV3-2) and TRBJ2-3, with TRBD2 matching over 13 bases. Unmatched junction bases numbered 10, after V lost 4 bases and J lost 0 bases. The CDR3 is 19 amino acids. Germline-derived CDR1 and CDR2 are LGHDT and YNNKEL (reference sequence). The CDR3 sequence: CASSPPGLAGWGSTDTQYF. The CDR3 DNA follows: TGTGCCAGCAGCCCCCCGGGACTAGCGGGATGGGGTAGCACAGATACGCAGTATTTT.

J is TRBJ2-2 and V is TRBV4-1, with D possibly TRBD1 on 6 matching bases. The CDR3 contains 15 residues. Germline V gene sequence: CDR1 MGHRA, CDR2 YSYEKL. The V end was cut by 0 bases, the J end by 8 bases, with 13 bases between. CDR3 coding DNA: TGCGCCAGCAGCCAAGAAAGGACAGCCGGGGGGGAGCTGTTTTTT. Amino acids: CASSQERTAGGELFF.

This clone has a single count. The rearrangement uses TRBV28 and TRBJ2-7; a weak D match, TRBD1 (5 bases). The CDR3 length is 13 residues. CDR1 and CDR2 (germline): MDHEN, SYDVKM. Trimming pared 7 bases from V and 6 bases from J, leaving 16 bases between. CDR3 in amino acids: CASTPPRVSEQYF. The CDR3, as DNA: TGTGCCAGCACACCACCCAGGGTAAGCGAGCAGTACTTC. Full variable domain (outside the CDR3, taken from reference TRBV28 and TRBJ2-7): DVKVTQSSRYLVKRTGEKVFLECVQDMDHENMFWYRQDPGLGLRLIYFSYDVKMKEKGDIPEGYSVSREKKERFSLILESASTNQTSMYLCASTPPRVSEQYFGPGTRLTVT.

J is TRBJ2-3 and V is TRBV3-1 (or the pseudogene TRBV3-2); TRBD1 is a possible D gene (6 bases). V lost 7 bases, J lost 5 bases, and 7 bases lay in between. Germline lookup yields CDR1 LGHDT and CDR2 YNNKEL (reference sequence). The CDR3 sequence is 11 residues long. CDR3 in amino acids: CASIGGDTQYF. For the CDR3, the DNA is TGTGCCAGCATAGGGGGAGATACGCAGTATTTT.

This clone has a single count. The chain employs TRBV24-1 and TRBJ2-1; 15 bases align to TRBD2. V lost 4 bases and J lost 0; bases outside the gene matches: 9. CDR1 and CDR2 from the germline V gene are KGHDR and SFDVKD. The CDR3 extends over 20 amino acids. CDR3 nucleotides: TGTGCCACCAGTGAAGGCACCGGACTAGCGGGAGGGAGCTCCTACAATGAGCAGTTCTTC. It is translated as CATSEGTGLAGGSSYNEQFF.

The chain employs TRBV7-9 and TRBJ2-1, with 8 bases fitting TRBD2. After removal of 5 bases from V and 7 bases from J, the junction contained 13 bases not matched to a gene. The CDR3 sequence is 16 residues long. CDR1 and CDR2 (germline): SEHNR, FQNEAQ (reference sequence). The CDR3 nucleotides read TGTGCCAGCAGCCTGGTGGGGACTAGGAGAGGGAATGAGCAGTTCTTC. It specifies CASSLVGTRRGNEQFF.

This chain links TRBV7-2 with TRBJ1-5; D gene uncertain. The CDR3 has 13 residues. V dropped 1 base and J dropped 3 bases, with 4 bases sitting between them. Germline CDR1 is SGHTA and CDR2 is FQGNSA. Here the CDR3 DNA reads TGTGCCAGCAGCTTAGTAAACAATCAGCCCCAGCATTTT. Its protein is CASSLVNNQPQHF.

The V and J genes are TRBV3-1 (or the pseudogene TRBV3-2) and TRBJ1-5; tentatively, D is TRBD1 (5 bases). Trimming stripped 1 base from V and 6 bases from J, with 16 bases between. The germline V gene has CDR1 LGHDT and CDR2 YNNKEL (reference sequence). The CDR3 totals 16 residues. The CDR3 coding sequence is TGTGCCAGCAGCCAAGGGCTAGGAAGGGGAGGTCAGCCCCAGCATTTT. The encoded protein is CASSQGLGRGGQPQHF.

This clone was picked up one time. V is TRBV5-1 and J is TRBJ2-7; 7 bases agree with TRBD1. The CDR3 is made up of 13 amino acids. Trimming took 7 bases from V and 1 from J; bases not matched to a gene: 5. Germline assignment: CDR1 SGHRS and CDR2 YFSETQ. The CDR3 DNA follows: TGCGCCAGCGGGATGGGACAGTCCTACGAGCAGTACTTC. It translates to CASGMGQSYEQYF.